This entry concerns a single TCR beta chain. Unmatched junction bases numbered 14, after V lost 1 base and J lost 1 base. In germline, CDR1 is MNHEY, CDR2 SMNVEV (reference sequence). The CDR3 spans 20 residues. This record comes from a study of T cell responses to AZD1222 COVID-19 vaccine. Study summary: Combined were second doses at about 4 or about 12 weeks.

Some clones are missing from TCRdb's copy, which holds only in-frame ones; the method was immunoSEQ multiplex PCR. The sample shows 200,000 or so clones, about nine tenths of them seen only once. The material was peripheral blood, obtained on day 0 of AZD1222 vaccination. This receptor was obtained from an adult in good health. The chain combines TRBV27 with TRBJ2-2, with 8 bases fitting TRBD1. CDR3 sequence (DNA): TGTGCCAGCAGTTTATGGTCTATCGGACAGGGAGGCTTGAACACCGGGGAGCTGTTTTTT. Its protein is CASSLWSIGQGGLNTGELFF.